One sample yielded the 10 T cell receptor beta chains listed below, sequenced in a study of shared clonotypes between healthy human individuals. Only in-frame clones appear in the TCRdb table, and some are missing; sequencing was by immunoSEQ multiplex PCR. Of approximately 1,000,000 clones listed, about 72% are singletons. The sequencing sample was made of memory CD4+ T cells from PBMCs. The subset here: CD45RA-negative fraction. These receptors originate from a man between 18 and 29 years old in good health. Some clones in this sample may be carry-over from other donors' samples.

The CDR3 protein is CASSLGLYQETQYF. For the CDR3, the DNA is TGTGCCAGCAGTCTCGGGTTGTACCAAGAGACCCAGTACTTC. The rearrangement joins TRBV6-5 to TRBJ2-5; D is ambiguous. The CDR3 runs to 14 residues. V was trimmed by 5 bases and J by 0 bases, leaving 10 bases between them. Germline assignment: CDR1 MNHEY and CDR2 SVGAGI.

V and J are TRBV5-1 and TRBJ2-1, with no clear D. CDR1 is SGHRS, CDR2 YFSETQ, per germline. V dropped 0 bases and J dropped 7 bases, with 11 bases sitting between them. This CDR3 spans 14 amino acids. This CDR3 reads CASSLVGPGNEQFF. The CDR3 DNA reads TGCGCCAGCAGCTTGGTAGGCCCTGGGAATGAGCAGTTCTTC.

The CDR3 nucleotides read TGTGCCAGCAGCGCACATCCGACTAGCAGCGGGTTGAGGGGAGAGACCCAGTACTTC. It specifies CASSAHPTSSGLRGETQYF. The V call is TRBV5-5, the J call TRBJ2-5, with TRBD2 matching over 7 bases. V dropped 4 bases and J dropped 4; count of bases not matched to a gene: 22. Germline-derived CDR1 and CDR2 are SGHKS and YYEKEE (reference sequence). The CDR3 contains 19 residues.

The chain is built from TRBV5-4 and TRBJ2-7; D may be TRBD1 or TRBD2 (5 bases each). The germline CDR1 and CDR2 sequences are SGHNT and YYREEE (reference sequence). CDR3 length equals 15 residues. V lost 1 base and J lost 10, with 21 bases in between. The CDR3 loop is CASSLKSGRQWEQYF. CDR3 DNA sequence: TGTGCCAGCAGCTTGAAATCGGGACGACAATGGGAACAGTACTTC.

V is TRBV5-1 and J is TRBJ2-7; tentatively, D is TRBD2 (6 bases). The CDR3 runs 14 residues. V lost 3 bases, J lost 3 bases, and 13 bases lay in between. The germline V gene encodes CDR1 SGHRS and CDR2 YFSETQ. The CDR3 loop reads CASSSTSQRYEQYF. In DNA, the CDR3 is TGCGCCAGCAGCTCAACTAGCCAGCGCTACGAGCAGTACTTC.

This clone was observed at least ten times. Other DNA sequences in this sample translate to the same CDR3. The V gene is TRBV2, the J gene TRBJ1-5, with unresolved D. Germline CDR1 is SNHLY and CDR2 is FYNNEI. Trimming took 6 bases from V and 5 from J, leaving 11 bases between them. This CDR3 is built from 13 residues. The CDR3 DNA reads TGTGCCAGCAGCGCGGACCGGGATCAGCCCCAGCATTTT. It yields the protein CASSADRDQPQHF.

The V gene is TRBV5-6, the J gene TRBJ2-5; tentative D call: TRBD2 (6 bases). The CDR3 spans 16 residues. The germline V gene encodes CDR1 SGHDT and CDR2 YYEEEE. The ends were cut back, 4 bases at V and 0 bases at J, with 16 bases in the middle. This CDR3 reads CASSLNAWGDQETQYF. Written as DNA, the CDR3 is TGTGCCAGCAGCCTCAATGCATGGGGGGACCAAGAGACCCAGTACTTC.

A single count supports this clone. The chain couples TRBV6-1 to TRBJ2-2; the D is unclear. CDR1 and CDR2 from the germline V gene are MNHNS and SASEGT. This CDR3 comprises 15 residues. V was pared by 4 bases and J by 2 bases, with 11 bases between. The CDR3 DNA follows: TGTGCCAGCAGTGCCCAGACCGTTAACACCGGGGAGCTGTTTTTT. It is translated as CASSAQTVNTGELFF.

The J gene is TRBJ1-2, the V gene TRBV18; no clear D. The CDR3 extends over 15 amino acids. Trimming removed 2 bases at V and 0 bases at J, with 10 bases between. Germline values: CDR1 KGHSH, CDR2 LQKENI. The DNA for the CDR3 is TGTGCCAGCTCACCAGTTCCCAGAACTAACTATGGCTACACCTTC. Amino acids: CASSPVPRTNYGYTF.

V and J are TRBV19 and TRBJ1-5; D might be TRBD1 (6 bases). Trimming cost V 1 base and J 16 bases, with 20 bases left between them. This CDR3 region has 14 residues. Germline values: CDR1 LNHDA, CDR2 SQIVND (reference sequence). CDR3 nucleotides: TGTGCCAGTAGTATAGCCCTAGATGGGGGGGCCTACCATTTT. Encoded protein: CASSIALDGGAYHF.